This TCR beta chain comes out of a study of T cell repertoires in cytomegalovirus infection. Study summary: The public TCR beta signatures pointed to both CMV infection and matching HLA type. Notes on the study in general: In two of eight donors, the top clonotype was HLA-C-restricted CMV-specific.

TCRdb redid the calling of the reads with MiXCR, one entry per CDR3 protein. The profile shows about 530,000 distinct CDR3 sequences, about 26% of them singletons. V dropped 2 bases and J dropped 5 bases, with 15 bases sitting between them. CDR1 and CDR2 from the germline V gene are SEHNR and FQNEAQ (reference sequence). CDR3 length: 15 amino acids. A word on this clonotype: Its specificity is unknown.

The receptor comes from a human donor in good health (CMV status not recorded). Some clones in this sample may be carry-over from other donors' samples. The specimen was PBMCs. The V call is TRBV7-9, the J call TRBJ2-5; TRBD1 or TRBD2 may be the D gene (5 bases each). The DNA for the CDR3 is TGTGCCAGCAGCTTATTTCTTCGCAGGGACGAGACCCAGTACTTC. Translating gives CASSLFLRRDETQYF.